What follows is one T cell receptor beta chain and its context. Its matching antigen is unknown. Sample time point: 2015-2016 season, 7 days after influenza vaccination. This sample was taken from a study of follicular helper T cells after annual influenza vaccination. About the study: Across the 2013-2014, 2014-2015 and 2015-2016 vaccination seasons, some subjects were resampled. General study findings and limits: ICOS+CD38+ cTfh clonality change tracked circulating plasmablast frequency change. The much larger non-cTfh compartments may have been undersampled.

TCRdb's table, derived via immunoSEQ multiplex PCR, lists solely in-frame clones and lacks some. This table has roughly 7,000 clones, under 90% appearing once. Trimming took off 2 bases at V and 1 base at J, with 9 bases between the two ends. The germline V gene encodes CDR1 SGHRS and CDR2 YFSETQ. The CDR3 loop spans 14 amino acids. The source of this sequence is an adult who received the influenza vaccine. This sample comprised CXCR5- memory CD4+ T cells sorted from blood, obtained 7 days after influenza vaccination. The rearrangement links TRBV5-1 to TRBJ1-1, with D possibly being TRBD1 (5 bases). The CDR3, as DNA: TGCGCCAGCAGCTTCGAGGGGAGGAACACTGAAGCTTTCTTT. It specifies CASSFEGRNTEAFF.